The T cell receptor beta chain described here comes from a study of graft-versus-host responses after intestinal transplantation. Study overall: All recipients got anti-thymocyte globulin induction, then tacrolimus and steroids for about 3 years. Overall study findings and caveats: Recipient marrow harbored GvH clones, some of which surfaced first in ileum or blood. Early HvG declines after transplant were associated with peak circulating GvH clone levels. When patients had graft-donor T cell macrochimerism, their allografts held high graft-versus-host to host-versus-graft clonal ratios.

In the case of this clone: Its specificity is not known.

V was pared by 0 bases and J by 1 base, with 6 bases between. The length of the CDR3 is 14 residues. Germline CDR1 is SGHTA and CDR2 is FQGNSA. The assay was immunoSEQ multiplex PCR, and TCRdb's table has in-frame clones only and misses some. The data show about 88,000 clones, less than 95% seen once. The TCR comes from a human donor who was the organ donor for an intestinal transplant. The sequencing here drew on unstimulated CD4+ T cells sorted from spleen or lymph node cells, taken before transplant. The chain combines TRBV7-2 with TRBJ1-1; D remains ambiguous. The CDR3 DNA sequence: TGTGCCAGCAGCTTAGCAGGGAAGAACACTGAAGCTTTCTTT. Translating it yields CASSLAGKNTEAFF.